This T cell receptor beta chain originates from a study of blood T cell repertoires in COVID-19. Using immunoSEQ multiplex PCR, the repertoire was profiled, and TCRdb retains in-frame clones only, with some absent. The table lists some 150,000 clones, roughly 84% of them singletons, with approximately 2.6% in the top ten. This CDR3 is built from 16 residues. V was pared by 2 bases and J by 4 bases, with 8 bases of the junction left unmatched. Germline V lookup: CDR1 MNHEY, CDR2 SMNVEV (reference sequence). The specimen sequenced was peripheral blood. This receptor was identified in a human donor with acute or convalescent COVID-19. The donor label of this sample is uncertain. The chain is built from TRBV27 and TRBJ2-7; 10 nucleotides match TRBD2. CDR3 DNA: TGTGCCAGCAGTTTAGGGGCTAGCGGGAGTGGATACGAGCAGTACTTC. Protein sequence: CASSLGASGSGYEQYF.